This T cell receptor (beta chain) was captured by sequencing in a study of blood T cell repertoires in COVID-19. Turning to the study itself: Acute and convalescent COVID-19 specimens originated in the United States, Italy and Spain. PBMCs, B-cell-depleted T cells, or T cells provided the cDNA or gDNA that made up the material.

Per the original data handling: Quantification of nucleated cells was approximated via reference gene primer amplification. Some clones are missing from TCRdb's copy, which holds only in-frame ones; the method was immunoSEQ multiplex PCR. The V and J calls and clone size come from that table; D and trimming were worked out from the DNA. Of fewer than 35,000 clones in the sample, 88% were seen once. Germline V CDR1 and CDR2: SNHLY, FYNNEI. V lost 6 bases, J lost 9 bases, and 18 bases lay in between. The CDR3 extends over 15 amino acids. The sequenced sample was peripheral blood. The sequence derives from a woman between 50 and 59 years old with active COVID-19. The chain uses TRBV2 and TRBJ1-6; D remains ambiguous. The CDR3 is CASRPRDGSGSPLHF. The CDR3 coding sequence is TGTGCCAGCAGGCCTAGAGACGGCTCGGGTTCACCCCTCCACTTT.